This TCR beta chain was obtained from a study of beta chain features in type 1 diabetes. Study conclusions and caveats: Moderately but significantly shorter TCRB CDR3s were found in Type 1 diabetes patients in all four CD4+ subsets.

All of the isolated RNA was reverse transcribed, so expressed TCRB transcripts were sequenced. Sequencing was performed with immunoSEQ multiplex PCR; in TCRdb, only in-frame clones are kept and a portion is missing. The table has 550,000 to 850,000 clones, around 15% seen once. In its sample, this clone was seen a few times. Its antigen remains unknown. This receptor was taken from a man in his late teens or twenties with type 1 diabetes. The sequencing input was naive CD4+ T cells from blood.

The CDR3 nucleotides read TGCGCCAGCAGCTTGGTCCTAGCGATGCTGTCCTACAATGAGCAGTTCTTC. This encodes CASSLVLAMLSYNEQFF. The chain uses TRBV5-1 and TRBJ2-1, with TRBD2 as a possible D gene (6 bases). There are 17 residues in the CDR3. Looked up from germline, CDR1 is SGHRS and CDR2 is YFSETQ. V lost 0 bases to trimming and J lost 1 base, with 14 bases between them. The entire variable domain, with the rest obtained from reference TRBV5-1 and TRBJ2-1, is as follows: KAGVTQTPRYLIKTRGQQVTLSCSPISGHRSVSWYQQTPGQGLQFLFEYFSETQRNKGNFPGRFSGRQFSNSRSEMNVSTLELGDSALYLCASSLVLAMLSYNEQFFGPGTRLTVL.